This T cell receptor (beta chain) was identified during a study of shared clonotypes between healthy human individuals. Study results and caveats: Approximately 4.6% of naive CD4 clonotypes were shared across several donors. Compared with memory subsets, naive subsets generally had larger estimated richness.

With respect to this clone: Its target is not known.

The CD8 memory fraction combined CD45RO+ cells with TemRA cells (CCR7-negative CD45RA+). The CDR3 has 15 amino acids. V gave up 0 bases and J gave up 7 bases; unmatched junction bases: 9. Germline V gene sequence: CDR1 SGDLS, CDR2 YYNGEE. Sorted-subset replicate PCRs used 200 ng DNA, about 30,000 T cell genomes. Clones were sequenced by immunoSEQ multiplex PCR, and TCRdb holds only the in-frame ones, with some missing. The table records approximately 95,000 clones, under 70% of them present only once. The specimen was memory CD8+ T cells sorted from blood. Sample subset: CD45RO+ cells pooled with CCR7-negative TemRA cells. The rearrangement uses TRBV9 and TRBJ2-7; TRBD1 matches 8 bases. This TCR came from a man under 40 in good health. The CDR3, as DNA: TGTGCCAGCAGCGTAGGCGGGGACAGGTGGTATGAGCAGTACTTC. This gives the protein CASSVGGDRWYEQYF.